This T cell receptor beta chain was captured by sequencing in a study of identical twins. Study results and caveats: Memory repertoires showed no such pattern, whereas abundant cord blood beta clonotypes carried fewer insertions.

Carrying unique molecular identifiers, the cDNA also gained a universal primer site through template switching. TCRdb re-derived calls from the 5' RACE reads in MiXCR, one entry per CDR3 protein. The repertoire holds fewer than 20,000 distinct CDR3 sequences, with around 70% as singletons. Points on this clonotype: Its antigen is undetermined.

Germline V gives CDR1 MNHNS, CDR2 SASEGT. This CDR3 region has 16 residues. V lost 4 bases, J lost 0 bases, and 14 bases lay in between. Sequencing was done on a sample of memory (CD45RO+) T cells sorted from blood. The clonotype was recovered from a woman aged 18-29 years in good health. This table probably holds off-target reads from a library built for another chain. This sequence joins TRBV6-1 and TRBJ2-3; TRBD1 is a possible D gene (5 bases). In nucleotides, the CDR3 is TGTGCCAGCAGTGGGTTCTCAGGGCCTAGCACAGATACGCAGTATTTT. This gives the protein CASSGFSGPSTDTQYF.